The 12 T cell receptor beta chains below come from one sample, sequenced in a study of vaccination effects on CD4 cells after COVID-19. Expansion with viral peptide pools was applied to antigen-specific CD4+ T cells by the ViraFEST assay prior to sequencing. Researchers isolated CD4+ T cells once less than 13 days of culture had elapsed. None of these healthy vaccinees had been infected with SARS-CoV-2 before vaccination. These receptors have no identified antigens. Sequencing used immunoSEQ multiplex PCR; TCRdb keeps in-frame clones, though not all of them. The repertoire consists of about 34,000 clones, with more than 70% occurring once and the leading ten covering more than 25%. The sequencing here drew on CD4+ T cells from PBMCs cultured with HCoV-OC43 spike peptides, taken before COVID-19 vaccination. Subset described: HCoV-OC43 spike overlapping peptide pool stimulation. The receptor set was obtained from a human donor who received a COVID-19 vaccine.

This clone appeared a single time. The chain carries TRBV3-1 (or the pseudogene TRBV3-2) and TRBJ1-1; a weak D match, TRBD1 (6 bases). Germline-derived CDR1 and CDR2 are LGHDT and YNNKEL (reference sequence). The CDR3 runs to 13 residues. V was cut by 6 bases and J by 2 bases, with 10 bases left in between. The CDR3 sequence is CASRGHLNTEAFF. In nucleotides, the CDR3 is TGTGCCAGCAGGGGACATCTCAACACTGAAGCTTTCTTT.

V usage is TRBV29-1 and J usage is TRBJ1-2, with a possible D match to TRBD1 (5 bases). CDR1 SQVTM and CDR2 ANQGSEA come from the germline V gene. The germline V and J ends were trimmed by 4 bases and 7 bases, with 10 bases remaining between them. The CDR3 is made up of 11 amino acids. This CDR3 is CSVAGNGGYTF. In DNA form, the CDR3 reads TGCAGCGTTGCAGGGAACGGTGGCTACACCTTC.

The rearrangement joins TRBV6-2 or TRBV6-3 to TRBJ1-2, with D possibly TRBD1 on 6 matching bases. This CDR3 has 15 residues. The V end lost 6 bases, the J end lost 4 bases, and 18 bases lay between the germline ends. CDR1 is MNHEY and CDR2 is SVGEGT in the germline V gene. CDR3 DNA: TGTGCCAGCAGCCCACAGGGCTTCGGGGGCTATGGCTACACCTTC. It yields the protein CASSPQGFGGYGYTF.

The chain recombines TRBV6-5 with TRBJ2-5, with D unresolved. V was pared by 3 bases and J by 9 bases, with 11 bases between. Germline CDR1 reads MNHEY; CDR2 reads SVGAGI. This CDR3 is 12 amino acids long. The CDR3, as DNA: TGTGCCAGCAGTTATCTAGGTGGTGCCCAGTACTTC. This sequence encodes CASSYLGGAQYF.

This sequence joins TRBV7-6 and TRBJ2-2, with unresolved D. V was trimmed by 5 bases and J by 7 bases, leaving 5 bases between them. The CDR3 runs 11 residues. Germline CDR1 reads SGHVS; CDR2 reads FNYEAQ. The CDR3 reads CASSPSGELFF. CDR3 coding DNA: TGTGCCAGCAGCCCCAGCGGGGAGCTGTTTTTT. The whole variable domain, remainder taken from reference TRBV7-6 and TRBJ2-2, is GAGVSQSPRYKVTKRGQDVALRCDPISGHVSLYWYRQALGQGPEFLTYFNYEAQQDKSGLPNDRFSAERPEGSISTLTIQRTEQRDSAMYRCASSPSGELFFGEGSRLTVL.

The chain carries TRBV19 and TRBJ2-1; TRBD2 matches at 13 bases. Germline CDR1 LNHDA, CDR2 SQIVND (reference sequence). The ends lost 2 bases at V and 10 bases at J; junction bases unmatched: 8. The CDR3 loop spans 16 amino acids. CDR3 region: CASSILTSGRVREQFF. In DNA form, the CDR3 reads TGTGCCAGTAGTATACTCACTAGCGGGAGGGTCAGGGAGCAGTTCTTC.

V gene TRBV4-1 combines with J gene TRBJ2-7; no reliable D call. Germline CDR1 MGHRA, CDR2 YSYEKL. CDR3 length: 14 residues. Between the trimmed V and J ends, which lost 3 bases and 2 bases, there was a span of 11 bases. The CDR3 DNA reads TGCGCCAGCAGCCAGCGACACGAACCCTACGAGCAGTACTTC. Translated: CASSQRHEPYEQYF.

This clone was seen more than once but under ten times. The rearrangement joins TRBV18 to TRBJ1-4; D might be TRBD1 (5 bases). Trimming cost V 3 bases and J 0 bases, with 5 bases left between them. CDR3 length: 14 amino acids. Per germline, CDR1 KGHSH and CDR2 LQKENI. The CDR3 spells CASSPTATNEKLFF. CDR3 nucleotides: TGTGCCAGCTCACCGACAGCAACTAATGAAAAACTGTTTTTT.

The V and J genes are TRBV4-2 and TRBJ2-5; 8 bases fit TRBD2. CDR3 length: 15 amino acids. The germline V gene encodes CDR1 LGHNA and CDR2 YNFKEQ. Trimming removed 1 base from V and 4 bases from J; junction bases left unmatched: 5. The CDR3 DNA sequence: TGTGCCAGCAGCCAAGGGGTTGCGGGGGGAGAGACCCAGTACTTC. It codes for CASSQGVAGGETQYF.

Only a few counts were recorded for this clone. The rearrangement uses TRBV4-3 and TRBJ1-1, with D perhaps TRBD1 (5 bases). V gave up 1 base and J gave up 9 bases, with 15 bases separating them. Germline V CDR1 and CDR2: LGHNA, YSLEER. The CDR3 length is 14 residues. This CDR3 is CASSQVVKGRKAFF. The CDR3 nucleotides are TGCGCCAGCAGCCAAGTCGTAAAGGGGCGGAAAGCTTTCTTT.

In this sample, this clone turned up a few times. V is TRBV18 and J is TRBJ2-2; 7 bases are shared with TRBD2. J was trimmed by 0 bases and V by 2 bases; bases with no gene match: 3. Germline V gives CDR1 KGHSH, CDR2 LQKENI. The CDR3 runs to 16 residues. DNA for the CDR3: TGTGCCAGCTCACCAAACGGGGGGTCGAACACCGGGGAGCTGTTTTTT. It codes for CASSPNGGSNTGELFF. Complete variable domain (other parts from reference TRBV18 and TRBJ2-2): NAGVMQNPRHLVRRRGQEARLRCSPMKGHSHVYWYRQLPEEGLKFMVYLQKENIIDESGMPKERFSAEFPKEGPSILRIQQVVRGDSAAYFCASSPNGGSNTGELFFGEGSRLTVL.

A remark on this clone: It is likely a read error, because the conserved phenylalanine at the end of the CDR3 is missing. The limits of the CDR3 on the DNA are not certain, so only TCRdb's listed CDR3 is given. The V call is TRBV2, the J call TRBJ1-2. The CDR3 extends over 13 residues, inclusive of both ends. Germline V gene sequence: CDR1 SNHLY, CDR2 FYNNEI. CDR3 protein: CASTLTNGEALFV.